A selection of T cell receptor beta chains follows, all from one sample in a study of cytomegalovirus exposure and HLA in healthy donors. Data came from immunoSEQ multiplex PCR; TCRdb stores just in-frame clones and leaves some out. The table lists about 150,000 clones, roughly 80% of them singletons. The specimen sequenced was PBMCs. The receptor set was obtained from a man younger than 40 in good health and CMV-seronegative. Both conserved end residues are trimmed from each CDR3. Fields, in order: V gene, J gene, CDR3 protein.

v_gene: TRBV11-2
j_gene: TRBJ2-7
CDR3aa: ASRGEGRASGFYEQY

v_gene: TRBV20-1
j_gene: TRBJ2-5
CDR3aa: SAEKETQY

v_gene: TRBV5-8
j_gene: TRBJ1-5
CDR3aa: ASSHAGYSNQPQH

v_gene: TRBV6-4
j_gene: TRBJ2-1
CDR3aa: ASSDSRTGGGEQF

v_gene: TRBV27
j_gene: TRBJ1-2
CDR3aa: ASSLGGAPNYGYT

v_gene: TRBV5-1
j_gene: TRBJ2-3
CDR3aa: ASSLGRSGIGADTQY

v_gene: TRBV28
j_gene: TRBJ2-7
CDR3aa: ASSSWTSGSYEQY

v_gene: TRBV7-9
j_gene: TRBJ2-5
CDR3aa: ASSSAGFTETQY

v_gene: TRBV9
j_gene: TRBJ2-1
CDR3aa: ASSVGTSGGEQF

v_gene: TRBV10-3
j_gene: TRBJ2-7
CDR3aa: AISESPYRVPSGEQY

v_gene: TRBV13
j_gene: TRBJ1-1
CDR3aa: ASSLVGRDQAF

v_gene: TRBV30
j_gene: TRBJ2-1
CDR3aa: AWSGDRSNYNEQF

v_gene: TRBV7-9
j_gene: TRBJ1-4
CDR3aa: ASSLWSVETGYEKLF

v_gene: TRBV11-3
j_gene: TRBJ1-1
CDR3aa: ASSPGRGSTEAF

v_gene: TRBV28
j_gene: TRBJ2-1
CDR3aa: ASSPLALSNEQF

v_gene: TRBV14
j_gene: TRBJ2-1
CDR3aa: ASSQVTGLAGALYNEQF

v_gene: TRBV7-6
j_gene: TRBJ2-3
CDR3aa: ASSLARAGSTDTQY

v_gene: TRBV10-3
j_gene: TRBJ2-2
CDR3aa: AISEGGANTGELF

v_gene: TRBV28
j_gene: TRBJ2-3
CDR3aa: ASRGTGDRTQY

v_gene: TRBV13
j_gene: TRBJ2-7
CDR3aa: ASRVRTGAYEQY

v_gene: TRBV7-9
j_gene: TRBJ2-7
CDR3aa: ASSLEAGSYEQY

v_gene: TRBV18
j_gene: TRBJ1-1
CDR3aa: ASSPPMGVNTEAF

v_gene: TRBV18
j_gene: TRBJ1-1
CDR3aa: ASSLNRAAF

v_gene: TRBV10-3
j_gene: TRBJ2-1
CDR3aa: AISERRSSKPDNEQF

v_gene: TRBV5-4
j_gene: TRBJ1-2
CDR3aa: ASSRPGQGDYGYT

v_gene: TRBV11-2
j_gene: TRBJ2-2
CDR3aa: ASSLGSWQADTGELF

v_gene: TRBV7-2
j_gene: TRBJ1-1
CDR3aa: ASSPTQAYTEAF

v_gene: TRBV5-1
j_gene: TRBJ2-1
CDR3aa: ASSLSGETYFEQF

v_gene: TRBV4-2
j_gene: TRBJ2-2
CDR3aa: ASSQPVTGTGELF

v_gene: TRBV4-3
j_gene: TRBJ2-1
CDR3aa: ASSQVSGGIYEQF

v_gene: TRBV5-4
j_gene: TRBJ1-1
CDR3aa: ASSFGGRGSNTEAF

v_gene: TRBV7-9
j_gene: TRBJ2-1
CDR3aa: ASSFFREQF

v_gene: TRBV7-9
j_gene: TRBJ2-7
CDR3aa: ASSPGGDSEQY

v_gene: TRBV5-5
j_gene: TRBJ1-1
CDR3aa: ASSSKTGGNTEAF

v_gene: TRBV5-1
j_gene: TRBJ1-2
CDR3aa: ASSQEPNYGYT

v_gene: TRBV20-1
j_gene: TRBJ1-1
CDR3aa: RTVNTEAF

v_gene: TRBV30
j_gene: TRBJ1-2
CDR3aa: AWSVGGLAYT

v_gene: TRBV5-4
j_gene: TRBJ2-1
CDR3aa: ASSLGQKEYNEQF

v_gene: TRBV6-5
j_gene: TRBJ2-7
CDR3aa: ASSSGLAGHSYEQY

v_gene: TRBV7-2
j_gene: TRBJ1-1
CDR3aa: ASSSTMNTEAF

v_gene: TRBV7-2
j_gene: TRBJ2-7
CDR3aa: ASSANRDEQY

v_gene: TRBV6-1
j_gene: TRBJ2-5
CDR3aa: ASTPGGLETQY

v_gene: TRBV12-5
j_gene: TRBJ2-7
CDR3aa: ASGLTLAGVIYEQY

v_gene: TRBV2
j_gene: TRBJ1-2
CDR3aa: ASSIPGQHDYT

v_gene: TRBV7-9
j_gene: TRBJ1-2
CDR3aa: ASSLLLLDYGYT

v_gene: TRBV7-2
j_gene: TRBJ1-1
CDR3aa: ASSPRTGANTEAF

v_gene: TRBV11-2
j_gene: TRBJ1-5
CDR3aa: ASSWGTGGSNQPQH

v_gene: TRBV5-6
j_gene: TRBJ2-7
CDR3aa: ASSTGTSGYEQY

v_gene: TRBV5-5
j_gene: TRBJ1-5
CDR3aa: ASSPTGSMNQPQH

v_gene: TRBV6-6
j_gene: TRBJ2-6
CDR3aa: ASSYGHSGANVLT

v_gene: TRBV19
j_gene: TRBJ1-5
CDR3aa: ASGKGAGNQPQH

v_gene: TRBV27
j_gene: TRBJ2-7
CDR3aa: ASRRTGVQSSYEQY

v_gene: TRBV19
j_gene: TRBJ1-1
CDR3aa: ASSKDRINAEAF

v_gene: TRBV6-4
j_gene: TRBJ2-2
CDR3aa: ASSELAGVTGELF

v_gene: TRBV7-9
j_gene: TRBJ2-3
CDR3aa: ASSSRQGKDTQY